This T cell receptor beta chain appears in the sequencing data of a study of blood T cell repertoires in COVID-19. In the authors' methods: The assay estimated nucleated cells by amplifying reference gene primers. TCRdb's table, derived via immunoSEQ multiplex PCR, lists solely in-frame clones and lacks some. V and J calls and clone size follow that table, whereas D and trimming were derived from the DNA. The sample carries around 300,000 clones, approximately 88% recorded once. This CDR3 contains 14 residues. V gave up 3 bases and J gave up 3 bases; unmatched junction bases: 2. The germline V gene encodes CDR1 DFQATT and CDR2 SNEGSKA (reference sequence). This clone was seen just once.

The sample taken for sequencing was peripheral blood. J is TRBJ2-2 and V is TRBV20-1; TRBD2 matches at 9 bases. This TCR came from a woman aged 35 to 49 who had recovered from COVID-19. CDR3 amino acids: CSASSGGDTGELFF. CDR3 DNA sequence: TGCAGTGCTAGTAGCGGGGGTGACACCGGGGAGCTGTTTTTT.